This T cell receptor (beta chain) originates from a study of cytomegalovirus exposure and HLA in healthy donors (dated by TCRdb to the late 2010s). General notes on the study: An earlier analysis of 587 of the donors reported approximately 280 Gb of sequence data and 90 million to 120 million unique TCR beta sequences obtained from about 179 million T cells. Among about 370 genotyped donors of the cohort, an average of approximately 220,000 unique TCR beta nucleotide sequences was sequenced per donor, of which about 20% were non-productive. Using immunosequencing, the study profiled T cell repertoires from about 620 subjects and related those repertoires to cytomegalovirus serostatus. In a later genetic analysis, genome-wide SNP genotypes for about three fifths of the roughly 670 donors were used, and that subset was treated as a discovery cohort. HLA typing included class I and class II loci at four-digit resolution. Roughly five DR-DQ haplotypes were treated as single units for association and clustering because of strong linkage in the cohort. Alongside the repertoire data, information on donor age, sex, ethnicity and CMV serostatus was compiled. Rather than drawing on any new phenotypic data, the later analysis identified candidate immune exposures from TCR beta sequences and the way those sequences occurred across donors. All discovery cohort repertoires had been generated on a single sequencing platform. Besides the first cohort of more than 650 subjects, a separate validation cohort made up of over 95 different subjects was used. In a later analysis, previously published TCR beta repertoires from roughly 710 donors were re-analyzed and high-resolution HLA genotyping was added so that TCR occurrence patterns could be studied. The aim of the study was to test whether cataloging public T cell receptors could identify signatures of past pathogen exposure. Typing coverage differed by locus: A, B, C, DRB1 and DQB1 were typed in roughly 620-640 donors, DQA1 in 522, DPA1 in roughly 590, and DPB1 in 400 to 490. To predict cytomegalovirus infection status, the study combined high-throughput TCR immunosequencing, statistical association of individual TCRs with disease status, and machine learning. The genetic ancestry cluster associated with self-reported Caucasian donors included around 76% of the approximately 410 genotyped donors. An early release that covered more than 550 HLA-typed donors contained approximately 300 gigabases of sequencing data and about 84 million unique TCR sequences. An earlier analysis of around 640 of the donors used high-throughput TCR beta sequencing to judge whether each TCR beta V gene segment behaved as functional or pseudogenic.

The full study reports these points: When HLA alleles, especially DR and DQ, strongly co-occurred, TCR associations were difficult to assign to individual alleles. Compared with the roughly 700-donor mean, donors in an Asian-associated ancestry cluster had fewer N-insertions in productive TCRs, according to a later genetic analysis. Most TCR sequences were seen in very few donors, while some public TCRs were found in many individuals. Correlated functional status among segregating V segments might be attributable to linkage disequilibrium, but an unknown experimental factor could not be ruled out. A few of the identified cytomegalovirus-associated TCR beta chains were confirmed in vitro to be specific for cytomegalovirus antigens. CMV serostatus was the only immune exposure information available for the cohort. Some IMGT-functional V segments, including TRBV6-2 and TRBV6-3, could not be distinguished by the 87-base-pair reads and were therefore excluded. Because some donors lacked HLA typing at each locus, the association tests relied only on the typed subset. A later analysis found that HLA-associated TCR beta chains were more clonally expanded and had lower generation probabilities than equally common non-associated chains. The presence/absence analyses assumed that sequencing depth was roughly uniform across donors, and that assumption may not be true. At a false discovery rate of 0.05, a later analysis linked some 17,000 TCR beta sequences to specific HLA alleles. Over 15 rarely observed V segments, including chromosome 9 orphons, were excluded from the earlier analysis of about 500 of the donors because counts were too low. V-gene and J-gene trimming of TCR beta chains was associated with a missense DCLRE1C variant in a later genetic analysis, and the association was replicated in an independent cohort. The cohort was sequenced for TCR beta chains only, and without alpha or paired-chain data the features that could be detected were limited. A later analysis found that TCR association rates varied across HLA loci, with DRB1 alleles showing the most associated TCRs and HLA-C alleles the fewest. The classifier was reported to diagnose cytomegalovirus status with high specificity and sensitivity in both the original cohort and the validation cohort. A later analysis reported that several top co-occurrence clusters appeared linked to parvovirus B19, influenza, CMV and Epstein-Barr virus. A later analysis found that most CMV-associated TCR beta chains appeared HLA-restricted, with HLA associations seemingly driven largely by CMV exposure. The authors suggested that the approach could potentially be generalized to other disease states and immunological phenotypes. A group of highly shared sequence variants was considered likely to be a technical artifact of the sequencing pipeline. In an earlier analysis of 450 to 750 of the donors, most TCR beta V segments appeared in productive rearrangements about 87% or about 30% of the time, broadly matching IMGT annotations. The study listed approximately 150 TCR beta chains as associated with cytomegalovirus. A further reported finding was that TCR beta sequences accurately predicted the HLA-A and HLA-B alleles for most subjects in the first cohort.

The cohort consisted of approximately 670 healthy bone marrow donors. All cohort members were sampled while nominally healthy, although unrecorded immune exposures were likely present. The donor tested CMV seronegative and was one of the 352 seronegative cohort members. A peripheral blood sample was provided by each donor, and peripheral blood mononuclear cells were used for TCR beta sequencing. The Qiagen DNeasy Blood Extraction Kit was used to extract genomic DNA from the blood cell samples. Library prep was done by the immunoSEQ multiplex PCR assay. The multiplex PCR relied on a mix of 60 forward primers for TCR Vbeta segments and 13 reverse primers for TCR Jbeta segments. A multiplex PCR assay on genomic DNA amplified the CDR3 region of rearranged TCR beta genes. The Illumina HiSeq System was used to sequence the amplified TCR beta libraries as 87-base-pair reads. The original methods were these. Across the 600 to 700 repertoires, a later analysis counted some 80 million unique TCR beta chains, roughly 11 million of which were shared by at least two donors. To remove PCR and sequencing errors, raw reads were error-corrected and collapsed into unique sequences using a nearest-neighbor algorithm that merged closely related sequences. To assign V, D and J gene segments, CDR3 sequences were aligned to IMGT reference sequences. For a sequence to be retained, at least a six-nucleotide match to both a V gene segment and a J gene segment was required. Rearrangements were called productive when the CDR3 lacked stop codons and stayed in frame with V and J; all others were non-productive. Following IMGT convention, CDR3 was defined as the stretch from the second conserved V-encoded cysteine up to the conserved J-encoded phenylalanine. Sequences without an unambiguous match to a single V gene segment were excluded from the earlier analysis of about 600 of the donors. In an earlier analysis of 500 to 750 of the donors, V segments were called functional above 56.7% productive rearrangements and were called segregating when the between-donor standard deviation exceeded 5%. A statistical classification framework was built to diagnose cytomegalovirus status from the catalog of TCR beta chain sequences. V and J gene assignment, in a later analysis, came from comparing TCR nucleotide sequences with IMGT/GENE-DB human TR gene sequences. A later analysis assigned CDR3 sequences and most-parsimonious VDJ recombination scenarios with the TCRdist pipeline. In a later analysis, every TCR beta chain was defined by the combination of its CDR3 amino acid sequence and its V-gene family, and reads without a unique V-gene family were dropped. In a later analysis, approximately 590 highly shared, low-generation-probability nucleotide sequences were removed to address suspected cross-contamination and a sequencing artifact. A later analysis calculated a clonal expansion index for each public chain from normalized within-repertoire ranks of inferred template counts. Generation probabilities in a later analysis came from a VDJ recombination model fitted to out-of-frame rearrangements, and those results were checked against IGoR. A later analysis scored TCR-TCR, TCR-HLA and TCR-CMV co-occurrence with hypergeometric tests, applying a repertoire-size bias correction to TCR pairs. In a later analysis, false discovery rates were estimated by permuting HLA or CMV assignments 20 times. A later analysis grouped co-occurring TCRs with DBSCAN, adding TCRdist sequence similarity when clustering within HLA-allele-positive subsets. Repertoires with fewer than 30,000 or more than 120,000 public chains were left out of co-occurrence clustering, as were five repertoires with anomalous nucleotide sharing. Entries here come from immuneACCESS through TCRdb and include only in-frame sequences with V and J called. Some clones fail to appear in such tables; in the studies checked, an unresolved V gene covers under half of the shortfall, and the cause of the remainder is unknown. From that table come the V and J calls and clone size; the DNA was used to work out D and trimming. The sample table shows approximately 190,000 clones, and roughly 80% are seen once. Around 1.7% of the sample is taken by the ten largest.

The sample holds a few counts of this clone. What antigen it recognizes has not been identified. There are no base qualities to consult, and no much larger clone falls within one base. At the junction V is shortened by 5 bases and J by 4 bases, with 18 bases in between. CDR1 SGHAT and CDR2 FQNNGV are derived from the germline V gene. Including cysteine and phenylalanine, the CDR3 has 16 amino acids. The read is trimmed to its CDR3 DNA, 48 bases read in frame from base 1. This chain is built from TRBV11-2 and TRBJ1-3, with a tentative D gene TRBD1 over 5 matching bases. This clonotype originated in a woman aged 18-29 years in good health and CMV-seronegative. Sequencing was done on a sample of PBMCs. This receptor has the CDR3 CASSPRDRRRGNTIYF. The DNA reads as follows: TGTGCCAGCAGCCCGCGAGACAGACGACGCGGAAACACCATATATTTT. Joined to the reference TRBV11-2 and TRBJ1-3 proteins, this CDR3 gives the full variable domain: EAGVAQSPRYKIIEKRQSVAFWCNPISGHATLYWYQQILGQGPKLLIQFQNNGVVDDSQLPKDRFSAERLKGVDSTLKIQPAKLEDSAVYLCASSPRDRRRGNTIYFGEGSWLTVV.